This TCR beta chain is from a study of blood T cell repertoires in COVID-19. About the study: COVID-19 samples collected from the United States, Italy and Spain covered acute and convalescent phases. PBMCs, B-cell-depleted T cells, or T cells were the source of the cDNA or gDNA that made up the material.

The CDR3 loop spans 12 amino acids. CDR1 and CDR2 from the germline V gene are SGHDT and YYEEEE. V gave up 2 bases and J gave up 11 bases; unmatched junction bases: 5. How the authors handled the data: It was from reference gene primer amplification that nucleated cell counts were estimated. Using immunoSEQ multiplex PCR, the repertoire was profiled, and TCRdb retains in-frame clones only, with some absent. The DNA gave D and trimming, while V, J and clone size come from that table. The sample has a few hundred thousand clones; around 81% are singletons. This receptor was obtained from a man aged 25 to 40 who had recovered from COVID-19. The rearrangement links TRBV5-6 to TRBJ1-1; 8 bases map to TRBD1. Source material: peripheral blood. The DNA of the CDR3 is TGTGCCAGCAGCTTAACGGACAGGGACGCTTTCTTT. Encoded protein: CASSLTDRDAFF. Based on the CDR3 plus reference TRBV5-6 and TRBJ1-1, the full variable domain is DAGVTQSPTHLIKTRGQQVTLRCSPKSGHDTVSWYQQALGQGPQFIFQYYEEEERQRGNFPDRFSGHQFPNYSSELNVNALLLGDSALYLCASSLTDRDAFFGQGTRLTVV.